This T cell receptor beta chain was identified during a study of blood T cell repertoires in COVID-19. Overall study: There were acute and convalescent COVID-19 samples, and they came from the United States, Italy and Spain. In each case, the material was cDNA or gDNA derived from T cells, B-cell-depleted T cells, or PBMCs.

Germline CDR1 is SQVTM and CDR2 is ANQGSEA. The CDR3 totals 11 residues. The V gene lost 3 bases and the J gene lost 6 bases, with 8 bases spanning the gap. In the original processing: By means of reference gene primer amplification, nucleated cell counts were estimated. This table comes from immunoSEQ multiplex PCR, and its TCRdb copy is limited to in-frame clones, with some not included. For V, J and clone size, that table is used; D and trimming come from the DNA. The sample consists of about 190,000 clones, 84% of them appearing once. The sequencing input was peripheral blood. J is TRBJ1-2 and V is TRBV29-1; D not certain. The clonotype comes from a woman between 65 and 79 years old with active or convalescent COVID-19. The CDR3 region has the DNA TGCAGCGTTGACCGGGGAAATGGCTACACCTTC. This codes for CSVDRGNGYTF.